Sequencing of this T cell receptor (beta chain) was carried out in a study of OX40 agonist ivuxolimab in advanced cancers. Study as a whole: The patients received agonistic anti-OX40 (CD134) antibody ivuxolimab. At around 83% male, the cohort had a mean age of about 55 years, ranging from about 23 to 79. Study observations and caveats: Low normalized T-cell clonal expansion was additionally recorded for some nonresponders.

Unmatched junction bases numbered 12, after V lost 0 bases and J lost 3 bases. The CDR3 runs to 18 residues. Germline V gene lookup returns CDR1 SGHTA and CDR2 FQGTGA. The method was immunoSEQ multiplex PCR; TCRdb's version includes in-frame clones alone and lacks a portion of them. The table lists about 35,000 clones, roughly 89% of them singletons. Remarks on this clone: Its antigen is as yet unknown.

This specimen consisted of CD4+ or CD8+ T cells sorted from blood, obtained in a trial of the OX40 agonist ivuxolimab. The TCR sequence derives from an adult with an advanced solid tumor such as melanoma, head and neck, liver or kidney cancer. The J gene is TRBJ2-3, the V gene TRBV7-3; 7 positions agree with TRBD1. The CDR3 reads CASSLTGRQGGGTDTQYF. In DNA, the CDR3 is TGTGCCAGCAGCTTAACGGGGCGACAGGGTGGTGGAACAGATACGCAGTATTTT.